The source of this T cell receptor (beta chain) is a study of blood T cell repertoires in COVID-19. The overall study: Sites across the United States, Italy and Spain contributed samples from acute and convalescent COVID-19.

Germline V lookup: CDR1 SGHDT, CDR2 YYEEEE. The germline V and J ends were trimmed by 6 bases and 4 bases, with 16 bases remaining between them. The CDR3 runs 14 residues. Per the original methods: Estimates of nucleated cell counts were drawn from the amplification of reference gene primers. Libraries were prepared by immunoSEQ multiplex PCR; TCRdb keeps only in-frame clonotypes and omits some of them. V and J calls and clone size are given by that table; D and trimming were obtained from the DNA. The profile shows around 77,000 clones, more than 75% of them singletons. The source of this sequence is a human donor in a cohort sampled during active COVID-19. Sequencing used peripheral blood. The V gene is TRBV5-6, the J gene TRBJ1-2; unclear D gene. CDR3: CASTPRGDLYGYTF. For the CDR3, the DNA is TGTGCCAGCACCCCGCGAGGAGATCTCTATGGCTACACCTTC.